This entry lists 8 T cell receptor beta chains sequenced from one sample in a study of shared clonotypes between healthy human individuals. Repertoires were generated with immunoSEQ multiplex PCR, while TCRdb's copy carries only in-frame clones and drops some. The table records under 2,500,000 clones, roughly 95% of them present only once. What was sequenced was naive CD4+ T cells sorted from blood. Specified subset: CD45RA+ positively selected. The receptors were sampled from a young man in good health.

The V and J genes are TRBV4-1 and TRBJ1-2; TRBD1 matches at 8 bases. CDR1 and CDR2 from the germline V gene are MGHRA and YSYEKL. V shed 1 base, J shed 8 bases, and the junction held 9 bases outside the gene matches. The CDR3 has 15 residues. CDR3 DNA: TGCGCCAGCAGCCAAGTTCGCGCAGGGGGCTTAGGCTACACCTTC. Residues: CASSQVRAGGLGYTF.

This clone occurred a few times. The chain carries TRBV29-1 and TRBJ1-1; 7 nucleotides match TRBD1. Germline V gene sequence: CDR1 SQVTM, CDR2 ANQGSEA. Trimming cost V 4 bases and J 8 bases; bases outside gene matches: 7. The CDR3 runs to 12 residues. The CDR3 DNA sequence: TGCAGCGTTGGACAGGGAGTATCAGAAGCTTTCTTT. It specifies CSVGQGVSEAFF.

Worth noting for this clone: The same CDR3 arises from other DNA sequences in this sample as well. The gene calls are TRBV7-9 and TRBJ1-2, with TRBD1 matching 7 bases. The V gene's germline CDR1 is SEHNR and CDR2 FQNEAQ (reference sequence). V shed 5 bases and J 5 bases; nucleotides not matched to a gene: 5. This CDR3 has 13 residues. CDR3 amino acids: CASSTRDSYGYTF. In DNA form, the CDR3 reads TGTGCCAGCAGCACCCGGGACAGTTATGGCTACACCTTC.

The chain joins TRBV5-1 to TRBJ2-3; D unresolved. This CDR3 is 12 amino acids long. Deletions cut 2 bases from V and 5 bases from J, with 6 bases between. The germline V gene has CDR1 SGHRS and CDR2 YFSETQ. CDR3 in amino acids: CASSLLEDTQYF. The CDR3 DNA reads as TGCGCCAGCAGCTTACTTGAAGATACGCAGTATTTT. The whole variable domain, remainder taken from reference TRBV5-1 and TRBJ2-3, is KAGVTQTPRYLIKTRGQQVTLSCSPISGHRSVSWYQQTPGQGLQFLFEYFSETQRNKGNFPGRFSGRQFSNSRSEMNVSTLELGDSALYLCASSLLEDTQYFGPGTRLTVL.

This clone appeared a few times. The chain links TRBV7-2 to TRBJ1-5; D perhaps matches TRBD1 (6 bases). The V end was cut by 4 bases, the J end by 0 bases, with 10 bases between. Germline CDR1 SGHTA, CDR2 FQGNSA. The length of the CDR3 is 15 residues. DNA of the CDR3: TGTGCCAGCAGCTCAACAGGGCGTAGCAATCAGCCCCAGCATTTT. This codes for CASSSTGRSNQPQHF.

This sequence joins TRBV28 and TRBJ2-1; 8 bases fit TRBD2. The V gene's germline CDR1 is MDHEN and CDR2 SYDVKM. This CDR3 is built from 15 residues. The trim removed 4 bases at V and 5 bases at J, leaving 7 bases unmatched. The CDR3 nucleotides read TGTGCCAGCAGTTCCTCGGGGGGGCGAGACAATGAGCAGTTCTTC. It codes for CASSSSGGRDNEQFF.

V usage is TRBV6-5 and J usage is TRBJ1-6, with D hard to call. This CDR3 has 16 residues. Germline-derived CDR1 and CDR2 are MNHEY and SVGAGI. V lost 2 bases and J lost 6, with 14 bases in between. CDR3 in amino acids: CASSYGVPFFNSPLHF. The CDR3 DNA sequence: TGTGCCAGCAGTTACGGGGTGCCGTTTTTTAATTCACCCCTCCACTTT.

On this clone: This sample includes further DNA sequences coding for the same CDR3. This chain connects TRBV5-1 to TRBJ2-7; no clear D. Germline CDR1 is SGHRS and CDR2 is YFSETQ. The CDR3 is 14 residues long. Between the trimmed V and J ends, which lost 0 bases and 2 bases, there was a span of 9 bases. CDR3 coding DNA: TGCGCCAGCAGCTTGGCCGGACGGCCCTACGAGCAGTACTTC. Translated, it gives CASSLAGRPYEQYF. Supplemented by reference TRBV5-1 and TRBJ2-7, the full variable domain reads KAGVTQTPRYLIKTRGQQVTLSCSPISGHRSVSWYQQTPGQGLQFLFEYFSETQRNKGNFPGRFSGRQFSNSRSEMNVSTLELGDSALYLCASSLAGRPYEQYFGPGTRLTVT.